The 30 T cell receptor beta chains below all came from one sample that was sequenced in a study of blood T cell repertoires in COVID-19. Generated by immunoSEQ multiplex PCR, the TCRdb table keeps only in-frame clones and is missing some. The sample lists about 230,000 clones; about 85% were seen once. Material: peripheral blood. The receptor set was obtained from a woman of 80 years or more with acute or convalescent COVID-19.

The V gene is TRBV7-3, the J gene TRBJ2-3, with 11 bases matching TRBD2. Germline lookup yields CDR1 SGHTA and CDR2 FQGTGA. V gave up 5 bases and J gave up 1 base; unmatched junction bases: 5. This CDR3 spans 16 amino acids. The chain's CDR3 is CASSLSGRGGTDTQYF. For the CDR3, the DNA is TGTGCCAGCAGCCTTAGCGGGAGGGGGGGCACAGATACGCAGTATTTT.

The V and J genes are TRBV7-3 and TRBJ2-1; 9 bases match TRBD2. Germline V lookup: CDR1 SGHTA, CDR2 FQGTGA. V lost 0 bases and J lost 10; bases outside the gene matches: 10. The CDR3 has 16 residues. This chain's CDR3 is CASSLTGLAKKVEQFF. The DNA for the CDR3 is TGTGCCAGCAGCTTAACGGGACTAGCTAAAAAGGTCGAGCAGTTCTTC.

This rearrangement joins TRBV19 to TRBJ1-1; D possibly corresponds to TRBD1 (6 bases). Trimming took 0 bases from V and 7 from J, leaving 15 bases between them. In germline, CDR1 is LNHDA, CDR2 SQIVND (reference sequence). CDR3 length equals 15 residues. The CDR3 nucleotides are TGTGCCAGTAGTATAGACCTAGCTCGAGGGGGTGAAGCTTTCTTT. It codes for CASSIDLARGGEAFF.

The chain is built from TRBV29-1 and TRBJ1-2; D uncertain. Germline lookup yields CDR1 SQVTM and CDR2 ANQGSEA. The CDR3 length is 11 residues. V was pared by 7 bases and J by 0 bases, with 6 bases between. The CDR3 nucleotides are TGCAGCGCCGGGACTAACTATGGCTACACCTTC. Translation: CSAGTNYGYTF.

V and J are TRBV14 and TRBJ2-7, with TRBD1 matching 11 bases. Germline V gene data show CDR1 as SGHDN and CDR2 as FVKESK. The CDR3 has 14 residues. V dropped 4 bases and J dropped 3; count of bases not matched to a gene: 2. CDR3 DNA sequence: TGTGCCAGCAGCCGCGGGACAGGGGGCTACGAGCAGTACTTC. This sequence encodes CASSRGTGGYEQYF.

This chain connects TRBV7-9 to TRBJ1-2, with D unclear. Trimming took 5 bases from V and 2 from J, leaving 12 bases between them. CDR1 is SEHNR, CDR2 FQNEAQ, per germline (reference sequence). This CDR3 is 14 amino acids long. Here the CDR3 DNA reads TGTGCCAGCAGCCGCTTGGGCCAGAACTATGGCTACACCTTC. Its protein product is CASSRLGQNYGYTF.

The chain recombines TRBV28 with TRBJ2-3, with 10 bases that match TRBD2. V gave up 6 bases and J gave up 5 bases; unmatched junction bases: 5. The CDR3 spans 14 residues. In germline, CDR1 is MDHEN, CDR2 SYDVKM. CDR3 bases: TGTGCCAGCAGAGCGGGAGGGCTTGGAGATACGCAGTATTTT. Protein product: CASRAGGLGDTQYF.

This clone appeared a single time. The gene calls are TRBV5-1 and TRBJ1-1; D unresolved. This CDR3 contains 15 residues. The V gene lost 1 base and the J gene lost 3 bases, with 13 bases spanning the gap. The V gene's germline CDR1 is SGHRS and CDR2 YFSETQ. The CDR3 DNA sequence: TGCGCCAGCAGCTTGTCTAGAGTCGGAGACACTGAAGCTTTCTTT. This translates into CASSLSRVGDTEAFF.

This clone was detected only a few times. The chain is built from TRBV27 and TRBJ2-5, with a tentative D call TRBD2 (6 bases). This CDR3 has 16 residues. Germline lookup yields CDR1 MNHEY and CDR2 SMNVEV (reference sequence). V lost 2 bases, J lost 1 base, and 14 bases lay in between. Here the CDR3 DNA reads TGTGCCAGCAGTTTAATAGGACTACCAGGCCAAGAGACCCAGTACTTC. Its translation is CASSLIGLPGQETQYF.

As DNA, the CDR3 is TGTGCCAGCAGTCTTACAGCCGCGGGGACTGAAGCTTTCTTT. Residues: CASSLTAAGTEAFF. J is TRBJ1-1 and V is TRBV6-4; no clear D gene. The length of the CDR3 is 14 residues. The germline V gene encodes CDR1 MRHNA and CDR2 SNTAGT. V was trimmed by 5 bases and J by 5 bases, leaving 15 bases between them.

This chain uses TRBV29-1 with TRBJ2-7; tentative D call: TRBD2 (5 bases). From germline, CDR1 is SQVTM and CDR2 ANQGSEA. V lost 0 bases and J 0 bases, leaving 12 bases between the germline ends. CDR3 size: 15 residues. CDR3 sequence reads: CSVEEGVLSSYEQYF. CDR3 sequence (DNA): TGCAGCGTTGAAGAGGGAGTTTTAAGCTCCTACGAGCAGTACTTC.

This clone has a handful of counts. The chain is built from TRBV5-1 and TRBJ2-2; 7 nucleotides align to TRBD1. CDR1 is SGHRS, CDR2 YFSETQ, per germline. The J segment lost 1 base and the V segment lost 0 bases, leaving 3 bases of the junction unmatched. The CDR3 extends over 16 amino acids. The CDR3 nucleotides are TGCGCCAGCAGCTTGGTCGGGACAGTGAACACCGGGGAGCTGTTTTTT. Residues: CASSLVGTVNTGELFF.

The chain has TRBV3-1 (or the pseudogene TRBV3-2) and TRBJ2-2, with 10 bases matching TRBD1. Germline-derived CDR1 and CDR2 are LGHDT and YNNKEL (reference sequence). Trimming removed 1 base from V and 4 bases from J; junction bases left unmatched: 6. The CDR3 is made up of 17 amino acids. The chain's CDR3 is CASSQAGTGVRTGELFF. DNA of the CDR3: TGTGCCAGCAGCCAAGCGGGGACAGGGGTACGCACCGGGGAGCTGTTTTTT.

The chain carries TRBV27 and TRBJ2-5; 14 bases match TRBD2. Germline V gives CDR1 MNHEY, CDR2 SMNVEV (reference sequence). The CDR3 consists of 19 residues. V trimming: 2 bases; J trimming: 2 bases; junction bases outside the gene matches: 10. CDR3 loop: CASSLHRGLAGDIQETQYF. DNA for the CDR3: TGTGCCAGCAGTTTACACAGGGGACTAGCGGGAGACATACAAGAGACCCAGTACTTC.

This clone appeared a few times. CDR3 residues: CASSKPGGKSGNTIYF. The CDR3 DNA is TGTGCCAGCAGCAAGCCAGGGGGAAAATCTGGAAACACCATATATTTT. V gene TRBV3-1 (or the pseudogene TRBV3-2) combines with J gene TRBJ1-3; 7 nucleotides agree with TRBD1. The ends lost 5 bases at V and 1 base at J; junction bases unmatched: 8. CDR1 is LGHDT, CDR2 YNNKEL, per germline (reference sequence). CDR3 length: 16 residues.

V and J are TRBV12-3 or TRBV12-4 and TRBJ1-2, with 9 positions matching TRBD1. J was trimmed by 4 bases and V by 6 bases; bases with no gene match: 3. The CDR3 extends over 13 amino acids. The CDR3 region is CASSQGQGYGYTF. For the CDR3, the DNA is TGTGCCAGCAGCCAGGGACAGGGCTATGGCTACACCTTC.

This clone was observed a single time. J is TRBJ2-5 and V is TRBV5-6, with 10 bases matching TRBD1. The ends lost 3 bases at V and 4 bases at J; junction bases unmatched: 9. Per germline, CDR1 SGHDT and CDR2 YYEEEE. This CDR3 has 16 amino acids. CDR3 sequence: CASSSPPWTGGETQYF. Here the CDR3 DNA reads TGTGCCAGCAGCTCCCCTCCTTGGACAGGGGGAGAGACCCAGTACTTC.

The gene calls are TRBV30 and TRBJ2-2, with D possibly TRBD1 on 6 matching bases. V lost 4 bases to trimming and J lost 2 bases, with 11 bases between them. This CDR3 is built from 14 residues. Germline assignment: CDR1 GTSNPN and CDR2 SVGIG (reference sequence). This CDR3 is CAWNRQANTGELFF. In DNA form, the CDR3 reads TGTGCCTGGAACAGACAGGCCAACACCGGGGAGCTGTTTTTT.

The chain couples TRBV19 to TRBJ2-7; the D gene is possibly TRBD2 (6 bases). The germline V gene has CDR1 LNHDA and CDR2 SQIVND (reference sequence). V shed 1 base and J shed 6 bases, with 13 bases lying between them. The CDR3 length is 14 residues. The CDR3 loop reads CASSIGRAGFEQYF. The CDR3, as DNA: TGTGCCAGTAGTATAGGGAGGGCAGGGTTCGAGCAGTACTTC.

The chain combines TRBV27 with TRBJ2-1; D may be TRBD1 (5 bases). Germline CDR1 and CDR2: MNHEY and SMNVEV (reference sequence). This CDR3 has 15 residues. The V and J ends lost 4 bases and 5 bases respectively, with 15 bases between them. The CDR3 here is CASSSSAGSDNEQFF. The DNA of the CDR3 is TGTGCCAGCAGTTCATCGGCAGGGTCCGACAATGAGCAGTTCTTC.

This clone appeared once. The chain carries TRBV2 and TRBJ1-1; D may be TRBD1 (5 bases). Germline V gene lookup returns CDR1 SNHLY and CDR2 FYNNEI. V gave up 6 bases and J gave up 5 bases, with 19 bases separating them. The CDR3 spans 15 residues. CDR3 region: CASRAMGGGRTEAFF. The CDR3 DNA reads TGTGCCAGCAGGGCGATGGGGGGAGGGAGAACTGAAGCTTTCTTT.

The J gene is TRBJ1-5, the V gene TRBV9, with unresolved D. Trimming left V 0 bases short and J 4 bases short, with 8 bases between. The CDR3 has 14 amino acids. In germline, CDR1 is SGDLS, CDR2 YYNGEE. CDR3 sequence reads: CASSVDSLNQPQHF. CDR3 DNA sequence: TGTGCCAGCAGCGTAGACAGCCTTAATCAGCCCCAGCATTTT.

A word on this clone: This specimen includes other DNA sequences encoding the same CDR3. DNA of the CDR3: TGCGCCAGCAGCTTGGGAGCAGGTTACAATGAGCAGTTCTTC. Amino acid sequence: CASSLGAGYNEQFF. The chain combines TRBV5-1 with TRBJ2-1; D is undetermined. This CDR3 comprises 14 residues. Per germline, CDR1 SGHRS and CDR2 YFSETQ. Trimming cost V 0 bases and J 4 bases, with 8 bases left between them.

This rearrangement joins TRBV10-3 to TRBJ2-2; 9 bases are a match to TRBD1. Germline CDR1 reads ENHRY; CDR2 reads SYGVKD. V shed 5 bases and J 6 bases; nucleotides not matched to a gene: 7. This CDR3 contains 15 residues. CDR3 sequence (DNA): TGTGCCATCAGTCCCGGGACAGGGAAGGCCGGGGAGCTGTTTTTT. It translates to CAISPGTGKAGELFF.

CDR3 sequence (DNA): TGTGCCAGCAGCTTGGGAGGGAAAGTTGGCAATCAGCCCCAGCATTTT. This sequence encodes CASSLGGKVGNQPQHF. The chain is built from TRBV5-8 and TRBJ1-5; D unresolved. The length of the CDR3 is 16 residues. Germline CDR1 is SGHTS and CDR2 is YDEGEE. V was trimmed by 0 bases and J by 2 bases, leaving 12 bases between them.

The chain combines TRBV21-1 with TRBJ1-2; the table's TRBD1 call for D was not verified on the DNA. TRBV21-1 is classified as a pseudogene. The CDR3 loop spans 16 amino acids. CDR3 sequence (DNA): TGTGCCAGCAGCAACCCTGACGGGCCAGGGGACTATGGCTACACCTTC. Its protein product is CASSNPDGPGDYGYTF.

The V call is TRBV25-1, the J call TRBJ1-1, with D perhaps TRBD1 (5 bases). Germline-derived CDR1 and CDR2 are MGHDK and SYGVNS. The CDR3 runs 16 residues. Trimming took off 0 bases at V and 3 bases at J, with 14 bases between the two ends. CDR3 protein: CASSEYWIRGDTEAFF. As DNA, the CDR3 is TGTGCCAGCAGTGAATATTGGATAAGGGGCGACACTGAAGCTTTCTTT. The whole variable domain, remainder taken from reference TRBV25-1 and TRBJ1-1, is EADIYQTPRYLVIGTGKKITLECSQTMGHDKMYWYQQDPGMELHLIHYSYGVNSTEKGDLSSESTVSRIRTEHFPLTLESARPSHTSQYLCASSEYWIRGDTEAFFGQGTRLTVV.

This clone came up once. The chain uses TRBV6-1 and TRBJ1-1; maybe TRBD1 (5 bases). The CDR3 is 15 residues long. The ends were cut back, 1 base at V and 0 bases at J, with 9 bases in the middle. In germline, CDR1 is MNHNS, CDR2 SASEGT. The CDR3 DNA sequence: TGTGCCAGCAGTGAAGTGTGGACAATGAACACTGAAGCTTTCTTT. Translated, it gives CASSEVWTMNTEAFF.

This chain links TRBV19 with TRBJ1-1, with 9 bases identical to TRBD1. With V trimmed by 5 bases and J by 2 bases, 6 bases remained unmatched. The germline V gene encodes CDR1 LNHDA and CDR2 SQIVND (reference sequence). The length of the CDR3 is 15 residues. CDR3 amino acids: CASSPRDRVNTEAFF. Here the CDR3 DNA reads TGTGCCAGTAGTCCCCGGGACAGGGTTAACACTGAAGCTTTCTTT.

The chain joins TRBV7-9 to TRBJ1-1, with TRBD1 identical over 8 bases. This CDR3 spans 12 amino acids. V lost 8 bases, J lost 4 bases, and 3 bases stayed unmatched. In germline, CDR1 is SEHNR, CDR2 FQNEAQ (reference sequence). The CDR3 is CASGQGITEAFF. CDR3 sequence (DNA): TGTGCCAGCGGACAGGGCATCACTGAAGCTTTCTTT.